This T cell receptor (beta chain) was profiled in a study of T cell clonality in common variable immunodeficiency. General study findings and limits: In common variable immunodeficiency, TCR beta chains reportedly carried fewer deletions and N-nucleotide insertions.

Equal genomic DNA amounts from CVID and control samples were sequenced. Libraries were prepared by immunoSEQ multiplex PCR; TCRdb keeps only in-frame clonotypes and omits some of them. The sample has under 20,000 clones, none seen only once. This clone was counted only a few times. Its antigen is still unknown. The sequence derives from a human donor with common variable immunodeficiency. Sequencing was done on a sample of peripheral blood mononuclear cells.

CDR3 residues: CASSPQGARGYTF. The sequenced part of the CDR3 DNA is TGTGCCAGTAGCCCCCAAGGGGCGCGGGGC. This sequence joins TRBV19 and TRBJ1-2, with D possibly TRBD1 on 5 matching bases. The read terminates 3 residues ahead of where the CDR3 ends, so the germline J gene completes it. The CDR3 contains 13 residues. Germline CDR1 LNHDA, CDR2 SQIVND (reference sequence).